These T cell receptor beta chains were read from a single sample in a study of CD8+ T cells in alopecia areata. Sequenced by immunoSEQ multiplex PCR; TCRdb stores in-frame clones only, minus some. The sample shows some 170,000 clones, approximately 59% of them seen only once. The source material was CD4+ T cells sorted from blood, sampled at week 0. These receptors originate from a human donor with alopecia areata. CDR3s include the opening cysteine and the closing phenylalanine or tryptophan. A D gene is named only where the DNA matches it firmly.

TRBV5-1	TRBJ2-7	NA	CASSSGTPYEQYF
TRBV20-1	TRBJ1-4	NA	CSAQLGEKLFF
TRBV15	TRBJ1-1	NA	CATEQGFHAEAFF
TRBV13	TRBJ1-2	TRBD1	CASSRDSFYGYTF
TRBV5-1	TRBJ1-5	NA	CASSLVGGNQPQHF
TRBV18	TRBJ2-7	NA	CASSYDPYEQYF
TRBV4-1	TRBJ2-6	NA	CASSQIGQILVGANVLTF
TRBV9	TRBJ1-1	NA	CASSVAKTGNTEAFF
TRBV27	TRBJ1-5	TRBD1	CASRTGVNQPQHF
TRBV28	TRBJ2-5	NA	CASKVEQAYQETQYF
TRBV6-5	TRBJ1-1	TRBD1	CASSEARGPAFF
TRBV2	TRBJ1-2	TRBD1	CASSFDRDQGYTF
TRBV5-6	TRBJ1-1	NA	CASSLLGGLDTEAFF
TRBV6-5	TRBJ2-6	NA	CASSGTGANVLTF
TRBV7-2	TRBJ1-2	NA	CASSPRGGVGAGYTF
TRBV5-4	TRBJ1-6	NA	CASSLGFNSPLHF
TRBV5-4	TRBJ2-5	TRBD2	CASSKQAGGAQETQYF
TRBV30	TRBJ2-3	NA	CAWSVRDTQYF
TRBV4-2	TRBJ2-3	TRBD2	CASSQARAGGPDTQYF
TRBV4-2	TRBJ1-4	NA	CASSRSTGGRGEKLFF
TRBV5-1	TRBJ2-7	NA	CASSPGTGNEQYF
TRBV7-9	TRBJ2-7	TRBD2	CASSPTSGGAYEQYF
TRBV30	TRBJ2-7	TRBD1	CAWSVRGPVQGSYEQYF
TRBV15	TRBJ2-5	NA	CATSEQETQYF
TRBV4-1	TRBJ1-2	NA	CASSQDPGGAGYTF
TRBV6-5	TRBJ1-2	NA	CASSKTGKGGYTF
TRBV7-9	TRBJ2-7	NA	CASSFTMNEQYF
TRBV29-1	TRBJ1-1	NA	CSVESRGAMNTEAFF
TRBV5-1	TRBJ2-7	NA	CASSLGHGAYEQYF
TRBV29-1	TRBJ1-1	NA	CSAGAGLGTEAFF
TRBV2	TRBJ2-2	NA	CASNRGPNTGELFF
TRBV29-1	TRBJ1-2	NA	CSVDKAGMTGYTF
TRBV6-6	TRBJ2-5	NA	CASSTLETQYF
TRBV5-1	TRBJ1-2	NA	CASSPDIDGYTF
TRBV30	TRBJ1-1	NA	CAWSVRHVNTEAFF
TRBV30	TRBJ1-4	TRBD1	CAWHRDREKLFF
TRBV29-1	TRBJ1-1	TRBD1	CSVEENRGTEAFF
TRBV5-6	TRBJ1-2	NA	CASTLGQGYNYGYTF
TRBV4-1	TRBJ1-1	NA	CASSQESRLMNTEAFF
TRBV7-2	TRBJ2-3	NA	CASSYKGSTQYF
TRBV5-1	TRBJ1-5	TRBD1	CASSLGTGNNQPQHF
TRBV2	TRBJ2-7	NA	CASSVRLLGSEQYF
TRBV29-1	TRBJ2-3	NA	CSVETGNTDTQYF
TRBV29-1	TRBJ2-3	NA	CSAVGDLAGTDTQYF
TRBV19	TRBJ1-1	NA	CASSIIGNTEAFF